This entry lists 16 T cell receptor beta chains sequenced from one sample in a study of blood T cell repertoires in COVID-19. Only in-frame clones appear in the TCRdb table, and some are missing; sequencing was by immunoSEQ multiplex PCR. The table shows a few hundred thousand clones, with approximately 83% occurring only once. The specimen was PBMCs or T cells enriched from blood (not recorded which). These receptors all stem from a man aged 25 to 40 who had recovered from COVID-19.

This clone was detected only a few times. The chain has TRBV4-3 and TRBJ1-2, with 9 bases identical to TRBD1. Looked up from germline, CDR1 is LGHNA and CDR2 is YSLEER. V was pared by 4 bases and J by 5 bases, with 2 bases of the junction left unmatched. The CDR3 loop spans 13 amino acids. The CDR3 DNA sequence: TGCGCCAGCAGCCCGGACAGGGGTTATGGCTACACCTTC. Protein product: CASSPDRGYGYTF.

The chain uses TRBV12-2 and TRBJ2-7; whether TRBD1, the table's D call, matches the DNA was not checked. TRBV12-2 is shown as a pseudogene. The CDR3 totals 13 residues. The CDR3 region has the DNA TGTGCAAGTCGCTTAAGGGGATCCTACGAGCAGTACTTC. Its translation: CASRLRGSYEQYF.

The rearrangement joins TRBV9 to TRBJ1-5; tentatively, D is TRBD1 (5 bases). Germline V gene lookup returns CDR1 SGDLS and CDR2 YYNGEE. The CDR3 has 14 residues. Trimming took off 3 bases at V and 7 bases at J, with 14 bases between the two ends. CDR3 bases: TGTGCCAGCAGCGGTGGGGCCCGGGCCCAGCCCCAGCATTTT. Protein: CASSGGARAQPQHF.

As DNA, the CDR3 is TGCGCCAGCAGCCAATTGACAGGTGTGGGTAGCGATACGCAGTATTTT. Translated, it gives CASSQLTGVGSDTQYF. This chain links TRBV5-1 with TRBJ2-3, with a weak D call TRBD1 (6 bases). Trimming removed 4 bases at V and 6 bases at J, with 21 bases between. The CDR3 spans 16 residues. Germline assignment: CDR1 SGHRS and CDR2 YFSETQ.

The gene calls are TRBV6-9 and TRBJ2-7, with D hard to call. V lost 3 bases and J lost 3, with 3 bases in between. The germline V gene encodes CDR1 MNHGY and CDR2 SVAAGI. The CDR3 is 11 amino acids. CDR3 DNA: TGTGCCAGCAGTTACAACTACGAGCAGTACTTC. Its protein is CASSYNYEQYF.

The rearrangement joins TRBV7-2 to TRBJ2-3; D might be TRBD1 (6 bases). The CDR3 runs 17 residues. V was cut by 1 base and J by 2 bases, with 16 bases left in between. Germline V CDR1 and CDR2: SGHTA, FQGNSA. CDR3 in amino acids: CASSLEGRGINTDTQYF. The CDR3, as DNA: TGTGCCAGCAGCTTAGAGGGCAGGGGAATAAACACAGATACGCAGTATTTT.

Here the CDR3 DNA reads TGTGCCAGTAGTTCCCTGACTAGACGCGGAGACGAGCAGTACTTC. Translation gives CASSSLTRRGDEQYF. This chain uses TRBV19 with TRBJ2-7; maybe TRBD2 (6 bases). Germline loops: CDR1 LNHDA, CDR2 SQIVND (reference sequence). The V end was cut by 5 bases, the J end by 5 bases, with 19 bases between. This CDR3 has 15 amino acids.

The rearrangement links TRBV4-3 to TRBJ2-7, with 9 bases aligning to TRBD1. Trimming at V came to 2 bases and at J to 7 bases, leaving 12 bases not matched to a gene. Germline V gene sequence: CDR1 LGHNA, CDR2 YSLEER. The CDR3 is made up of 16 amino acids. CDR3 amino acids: CASSQIGTGGLVEQYF. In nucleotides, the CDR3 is TGCGCCAGCAGCCAAATTGGTACAGGGGGCTTAGTAGAGCAGTACTTC.

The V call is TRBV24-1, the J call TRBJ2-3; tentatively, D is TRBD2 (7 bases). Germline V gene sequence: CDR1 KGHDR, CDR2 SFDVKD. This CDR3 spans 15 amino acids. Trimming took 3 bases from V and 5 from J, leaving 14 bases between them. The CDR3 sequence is CATSDPRGAGDTQYF. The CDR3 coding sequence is TGTGCCACCAGTGATCCCCGGGGGGCGGGAGATACGCAGTATTTT.

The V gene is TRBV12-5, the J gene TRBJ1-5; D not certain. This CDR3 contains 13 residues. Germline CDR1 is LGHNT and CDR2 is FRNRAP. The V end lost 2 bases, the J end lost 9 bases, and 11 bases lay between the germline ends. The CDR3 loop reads CASGLPPPGPQHF. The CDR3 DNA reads TGTGCTAGTGGTTTGCCCCCTCCGGGGCCCCAGCATTTT.

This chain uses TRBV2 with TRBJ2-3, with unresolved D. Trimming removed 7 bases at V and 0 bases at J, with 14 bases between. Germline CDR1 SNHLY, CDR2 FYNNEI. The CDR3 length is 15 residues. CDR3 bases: TGTGCCAGCAAGAGAGAGGAAGCTAGCACAGATACGCAGTATTTT. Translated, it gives CASKREEASTDTQYF.

The CDR3 spells CASSSEGQGYEQYF. As DNA, the CDR3 is TGCGCCAGCAGCTCCGAGGGACAGGGTTACGAGCAGTACTTC. The chain combines TRBV5-1 with TRBJ2-7; 9 positions agree with TRBD1. Germline V lookup: CDR1 SGHRS, CDR2 YFSETQ. Losses at the gene ends were 3 bases for V and 4 bases for J; bases not matched to a gene: 5. CDR3 length: 14 amino acids.

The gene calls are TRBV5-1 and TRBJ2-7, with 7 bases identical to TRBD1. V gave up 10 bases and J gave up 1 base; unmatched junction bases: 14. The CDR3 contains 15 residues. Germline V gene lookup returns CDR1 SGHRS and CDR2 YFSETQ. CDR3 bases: TGCGCCCCCCAGGGGGTGGGCAGGGAGTCCTACGAGCAGTACTTC. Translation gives CAPQGVGRESYEQYF.

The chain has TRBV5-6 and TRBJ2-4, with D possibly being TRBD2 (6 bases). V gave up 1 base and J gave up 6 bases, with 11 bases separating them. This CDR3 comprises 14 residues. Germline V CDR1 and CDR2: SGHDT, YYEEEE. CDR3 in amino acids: CASSLIGRGNIQYF. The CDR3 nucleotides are TGTGCCAGCAGCTTGATAGGGCGGGGAAACATTCAGTACTTC.

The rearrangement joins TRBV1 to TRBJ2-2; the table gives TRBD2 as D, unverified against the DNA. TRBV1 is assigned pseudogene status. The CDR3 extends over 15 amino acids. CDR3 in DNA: TGCACCAGCATCCCTGGCGGGGTGTTCACCGGGGAGCTGTTTTTT. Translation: CTSIPGGVFTGELFF.

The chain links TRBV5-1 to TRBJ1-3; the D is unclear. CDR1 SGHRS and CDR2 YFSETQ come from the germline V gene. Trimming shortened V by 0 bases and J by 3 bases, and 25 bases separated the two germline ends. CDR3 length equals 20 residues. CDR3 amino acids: CASSLAGIADYSGFGNTIYF. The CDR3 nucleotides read TGCGCCAGCAGCTTGGCAGGCATTGCAGATTACTCTGGTTTTGGAAACACCATATATTTT.